There are a few counts of the clone carrying this T cell receptor beta chain. Its target is unknown. This specimen comes from a study of radiation and T cells in renal cell carcinoma. Whole-study context: Nephrectomy followed 15 Gy stereotactic body radiation by 4 weeks.

Study-wide results and caveats: Top tumor clonotypes rose in blood 2 weeks post-radiation, then contracted.

Here immunoSEQ multiplex PCR was the method, and the copy in TCRdb shows in-frame clones only, minus some. This table holds tens of thousands of clones, roughly 78% found once. Noted time point: blood 2 weeks post-SBRT. Treatment: 15 Gy SBRT to primary tumor, nephrectomy 4 weeks later. Blood was sampled at baseline, 2 weeks and 4 weeks after SBRT. The patient's renal cell carcinoma had clear cell pathology. Source: blood, taken from a patient whose treatment included radiotherapy and nephrectomy. The receptor's source is an older woman with renal cell carcinoma.

The CDR3: CASSPRREYNEQFF. As DNA, the CDR3 is TGTGCCAGCTCACCAAGGCGGGAGTACAATGAGCAGTTCTTC. The rearrangement links TRBV18 to TRBJ2-1; 7 bases are a match to TRBD2. CDR1 is KGHSH, CDR2 LQKENI, per germline. The V and J ends lost 2 bases and 4 bases, in that order; junction bases with no gene match: 2. The CDR3 has 14 residues.